These T cell receptor beta chains were read from a single sample in a study of response to subunit inactivated influenza vaccine. TCRdb re-analysed the RT-PCR reads in MiXCR, keeping a single row per CDR3 protein. This sample has about 700,000 distinct CDR3 sequences, with 14% found just once. The sample here was PBMCs from blood, taken less than 15 days before vaccination. The receptors shown here come from a man aged 45-60 years who received an inactivated influenza vaccine. Each CDR3 is given with its conserved first and last residue. D genes are given only for firm matches. For some rows the clone size is stated as once, few or many, or as a class when expanded; others skip it.

abundance: .; j_gene: TRBJ1-2; len: 15; d_gene: .; v_gene: TRBV7-9; CDR3nt: TGTGCCAGCAGCGAGAGTGGTTCCGGACACTATGGCTACACCTTC; CDR3aa: CASSESGSGHYGYTF
abundance: .; j_gene: TRBJ2-3; len: 15; d_gene: TRBD2; v_gene: TRBV30; CDR3nt: TGTGCCTGGTTTCCGGGACTAGCTCGGGCAGATACGCAGTATTTT; CDR3aa: CAWFPGLARADTQYF
abundance: few; j_gene: TRBJ2-5; len: 17; d_gene: .; v_gene: TRBV3-1; CDR3nt: TGTGCCAGCAGCCAAGATAAAGTTGGGATGATGGGGGGGACCCAGTACTTC; CDR3aa: CASSQDKVGMMGGTQYF
abundance: few; j_gene: TRBJ2-2; len: 17; d_gene: TRBD2; v_gene: TRBV4-2; CDR3nt: TGTGCCAGCAGCCAAGAAGGGACTAGCGGGATAGGCGGGGAGCTGTTTTTT; CDR3aa: CASSQEGTSGIGGELFF
abundance: few; j_gene: TRBJ2-2; len: 16; d_gene: .; v_gene: TRBV5-1; CDR3nt: TGCGCCAGCAGCTTGGAAGTAGGGATAAACACCGGGGAGCTGTTTTTT; CDR3aa: CASSLEVGINTGELFF
abundance: .; j_gene: TRBJ2-3; len: 22; d_gene: TRBD1; v_gene: TRBV13; CDR3nt: TGTGCCAGCAGCCCTGAGAGTTCCGGGGACAGGGGGCAATGGGAGAGCACAGATACGCAGTATTTT; CDR3aa: CASSPESSGDRGQWESTDTQYF
abundance: .; j_gene: TRBJ2-1; len: 15; d_gene: .; v_gene: TRBV7-2; CDR3nt: TGTGCCAGCAGCCCACGGAAGAGCTCCTACAATGAGCAGTTCTTC; CDR3aa: CASSPRKSSYNEQFF
abundance: few; j_gene: TRBJ1-5; len: 14; d_gene: .; v_gene: TRBV18; CDR3nt: TGTGCCAGCTCACCATCGGCAGGGCATCAGCCCCAGCATTTT; CDR3aa: CASSPSAGHQPQHF
abundance: many; j_gene: TRBJ1-6; len: 14; d_gene: TRBD1; v_gene: TRBV5-1; CDR3nt: TGCGCCAGCAGCTTGTCCGGGACAGATTCACCCCTCCACTTT; CDR3aa: CASSLSGTDSPLHF
abundance: few; j_gene: TRBJ2-5; len: 13; d_gene: .; v_gene: TRBV6-2/TRBV6-3; CDR3nt: TGTGCCAGCAGGAGATCAGGAGGGGAGACCCAGTACTTC; CDR3aa: CASRRSGGETQYF